The rows below give T cell receptor beta chains drawn from one sample of a study of cytomegalovirus exposure and HLA in healthy donors. TCRdb's copy holds only in-frame clones and misses some; the assay was immunoSEQ multiplex PCR. The table lists under 150,000 clones, around four fifths of them singletons. The source material was PBMCs. The source of these receptors is a woman aged 40 to 50 in good health and CMV-seropositive. The CDR3 runs from the conserved cysteine through the conserved F or W.

>TRBV7-7|TRBJ2-7
CASSLARDREQYF
>TRBV13|TRBJ2-7
CASSWGQRTYEQYF
>TRBV2|TRBJ1-6
CASSAQGVYNSPLHF
>TRBV29-1|TRBJ2-3
CSVLDSSREADTQYF
>TRBV4-3|TRBJ2-5
CASSHVQGRGETQYF
>TRBV14|TRBJ2-5
CASSMGLQETQYF
>TRBV2|TRBJ1-2
CAGGGYTF
>TRBV4-3|TRBJ2-1
CASSLKTGTSGSEQFF
>TRBV7-3|TRBJ2-1
CASSLSGRSYNEQFF
>TRBV4-2|TRBJ2-1
CASSQGRTSGRVNEQFF
>TRBV7-8|TRBJ2-7
CASSFSGTQSSYEQYF
>TRBV14|TRBJ1-1
CASSRSTGLDTEAFF
>TRBV7-6|TRBJ2-1
CASSLGLLRGGAFNEQFF
>TRBV7-8|TRBJ2-2
CASSLVPPGLAGSRTGELFF
>TRBV7-3|TRBJ1-4
CASSSRQGGKLFF
>TRBV11-2|TRBJ1-2
CASSSSRMYNYGYTF
>TRBV29-1|TRBJ2-5
CSVELAGGQWRETQYF
>TRBV6-6|TRBJ1-2
CASSKGQGLGYGYTF